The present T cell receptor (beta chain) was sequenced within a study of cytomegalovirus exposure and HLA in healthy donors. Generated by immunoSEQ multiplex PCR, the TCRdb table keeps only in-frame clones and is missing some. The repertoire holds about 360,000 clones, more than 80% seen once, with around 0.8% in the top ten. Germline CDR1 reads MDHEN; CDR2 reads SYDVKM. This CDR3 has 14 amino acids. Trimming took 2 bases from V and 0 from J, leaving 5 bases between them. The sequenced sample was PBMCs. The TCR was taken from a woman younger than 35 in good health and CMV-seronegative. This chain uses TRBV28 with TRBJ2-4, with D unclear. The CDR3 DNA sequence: TGTGCCAGCAGTTTAGGCATAGCCAAAAACATTCAGTACTTC. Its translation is CASSLGIAKNIQYF.